This T cell receptor beta chain was found in a study of blood T cells in healthy people across ages. This clonotype was picked up a small number of times. V gave up 5 bases and J gave up 0 bases; unmatched junction bases: 11. This CDR3 is 17 amino acids long. CDR1 and CDR2 from the germline V gene are SGHAT and FQNNGV. Using a J-beta primer mix together with a sample-barcoded 5' primer, a second PCR was run for about 6 to 11 cycles. TCRdb re-analysed the 5' RACE reads in MiXCR, keeping a single row per CDR3 protein. The sample holds approximately 1.5 million distinct CDR3 sequences, 35% to 45% seen once. Per-sample PBMC isolation yielded at least 6.5 million cells.

The sequence derives from a woman between 18 and 30 years old in good health. V is TRBV11-2 and J is TRBJ2-7; 9 bases map to TRBD1. The source material was blood. CDR3: CASSPIDRGKSSYEQYF. The DNA for the CDR3 is TGTGCCAGCAGCCCGATCGACAGGGGGAAGAGCTCCTACGAGCAGTACTTC.